The entry that follows covers one T cell receptor beta chain sequence. The cohort comprised adults aged 18 to 89 years residing in about two dozen US areas. This record comes from a study of blood T cell repertoires in COVID-19. Across the study: Acute and convalescent COVID-19 samples came from the United States, Italy and Spain.

As originally analysed: Amplification with reference gene primers provided the estimates of nucleated cell counts. TCRdb's copy holds only in-frame clones and misses some; the assay was immunoSEQ multiplex PCR. The V and J calls and clone size are taken from that table; D and trimming were inferred from the DNA. The table lists roughly 340,000 clones, approximately 90% of them singletons, with approximately 1% in the top ten. The germline CDR1 and CDR2 sequences are LNHDA and SQIVND (reference sequence). V lost 6 bases and J lost 0, with 12 bases in between. The CDR3 runs to 16 residues. The V call is TRBV19, the J call TRBJ2-6; no clear D gene. The source of this sequence is a man aged 18 to 35 who had recovered from COVID-19. Sequencing was carried out using PBMCs or T cells enriched from blood (not recorded which). The CDR3 nucleotides are TGTGCCAGTAGCCCCATGGCCTCCTCTGGGGCCAACGTCCTGACTTTC. Translation: CASSPMASSGANVLTF.